This TCR beta chain came from a study of blood T cell repertoires in COVID-19. Study background: The origin of the acute and convalescent COVID-19 samples was the United States, Italy and Spain. The cDNA or gDNA used as material had been derived from T cells, B-cell-depleted T cells, or PBMCs.

Enrollment of patients from Seattle took place during active infection, with longitudinal follow-up. The protocol was immunoSEQ multiplex PCR, while the TCRdb copy is restricted to in-frame clones and leaves out a portion. The data contain 260,000 or so clones, around 81% of them singletons. The germline V and J ends were trimmed by 6 bases and 5 bases, with 5 bases remaining between them. Germline V lookup: CDR1 SNHLY, CDR2 FYNNEI. CDR3 length equals 12 residues. The sequenced sample was peripheral blood. The sequence came from a woman aged 80 or over with COVID-19, enrolled during active disease. The gene calls are TRBV2 and TRBJ1-6, with no clear D. The CDR3 here is CASRRDNSPLHF. The DNA for the CDR3 is TGTGCCAGCAGGAGAGATAATTCACCCCTCCACTTT.